This T cell receptor (beta chain) stems from a study of blood T cell repertoires in COVID-19. The assay was immunoSEQ multiplex PCR, and TCRdb's table has in-frame clones only and misses some. The sample contains about 68,000 clones, around 80% of which appear only once. V gave up 0 bases and J gave up 2 bases, with 8 bases separating them. CDR1 and CDR2 from the germline V gene are SGHKS and YYEKEE (reference sequence). The CDR3 loop spans 15 amino acids. Sequencing was performed on peripheral blood. The receptor's source is a human donor in a cohort sampled during active COVID-19. The chain joins TRBV5-5 to TRBJ2-2, with D perhaps matching TRBD1 (6 bases). CDR3 DNA sequence: TGTGCCAGCAGCTTGGACAGGGCTAACACCGGGGAGCTGTTTTTT. It encodes CASSLDRANTGELFF.